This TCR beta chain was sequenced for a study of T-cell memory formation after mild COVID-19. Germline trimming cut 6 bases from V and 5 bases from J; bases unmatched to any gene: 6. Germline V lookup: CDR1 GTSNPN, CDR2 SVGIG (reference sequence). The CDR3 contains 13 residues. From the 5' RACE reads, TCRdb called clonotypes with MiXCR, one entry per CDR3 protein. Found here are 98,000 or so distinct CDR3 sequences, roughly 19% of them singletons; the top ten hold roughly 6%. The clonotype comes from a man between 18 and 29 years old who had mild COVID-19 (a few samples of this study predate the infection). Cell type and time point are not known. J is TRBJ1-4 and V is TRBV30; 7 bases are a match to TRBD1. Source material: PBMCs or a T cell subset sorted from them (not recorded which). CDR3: CACNRGSNEKLFF. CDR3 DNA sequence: TGTGCCTGCAACAGGGGATCGAATGAAAAACTGTTTTTT.